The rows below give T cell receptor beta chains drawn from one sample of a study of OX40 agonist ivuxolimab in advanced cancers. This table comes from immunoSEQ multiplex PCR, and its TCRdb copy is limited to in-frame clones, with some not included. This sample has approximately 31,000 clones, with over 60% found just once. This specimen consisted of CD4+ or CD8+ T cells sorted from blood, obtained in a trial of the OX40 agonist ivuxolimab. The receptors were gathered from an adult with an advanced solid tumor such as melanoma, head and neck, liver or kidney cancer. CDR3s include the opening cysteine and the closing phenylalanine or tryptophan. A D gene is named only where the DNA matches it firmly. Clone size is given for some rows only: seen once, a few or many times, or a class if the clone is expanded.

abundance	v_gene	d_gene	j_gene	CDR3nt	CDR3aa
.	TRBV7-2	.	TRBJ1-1	TGTGCCAGCAGGGCCTATAGGACAGTTGACACTGAAGCTTTCTTT	CASRAYRTVDTEAFF
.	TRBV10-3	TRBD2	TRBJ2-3	TGTGCCATCAGTTCTCCTAGCGGGGGGTTCGCAGATACGCAGTATTTT	CAISSPSGGFADTQYF
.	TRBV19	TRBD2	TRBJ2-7	TGTGCCAGTAGTATCCTGACTAGCGGGGGAACCGAGCAGTACTTC	CASSILTSGGTEQYF
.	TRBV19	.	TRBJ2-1	TGTGCCAGTAATGAGCGATCCTACAATGAGCAGTTCTTC	CASNERSYNEQFF
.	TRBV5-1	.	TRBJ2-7	TGCGCCAGCAGCTTGGCAGGCGGGGCGATCTCCTACGAGCAGTACTTC	CASSLAGGAISYEQYF
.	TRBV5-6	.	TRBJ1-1	TGTGCCAGCAGCTTGGTAAACCTGAACACTGAAGCTTTCTTT	CASSLVNLNTEAFF
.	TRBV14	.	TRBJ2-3	TGTGCCAGCAGCCAAGCCCCGTGGACGCAGTATTTT	CASSQAPWTQYF
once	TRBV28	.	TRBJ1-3	TGTGCCAGCACAAGAATGAGCTCTGGAAACACCATATATTTT	CASTRMSSGNTIYF
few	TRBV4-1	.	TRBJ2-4	TGCGCCAGCAGCCAAGACGGCCCGGGGACCAAAAACATTCAGTACTTC	CASSQDGPGTKNIQYF
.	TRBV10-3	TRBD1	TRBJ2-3	TGTGCCATCAGAGCCGGGACAGGGGGCCGCACAGATACGCAGTATTTT	CAIRAGTGGRTDTQYF
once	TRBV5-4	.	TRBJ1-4	TGTGCCAGCAGCGTAAGGATTGATGAAAAACTGTTTTTT	CASSVRIDEKLFF
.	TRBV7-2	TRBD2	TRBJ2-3	TGTGCCAGCAGCATAACTAGCGGGGGGGCTTATACGCAGTATTTT	CASSITSGGAYTQYF
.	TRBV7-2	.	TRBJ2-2	TGTGCCAGCAGTACAGAGACTAGTTCGAACACCGGGGAGCTGTTTTTT	CASSTETSSNTGELFF
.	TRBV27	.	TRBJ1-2	TGTGCCAGCAGTTTTTCCGGGGGCGCGGACTATGGCTACACCTTC	CASSFSGGADYGYTF
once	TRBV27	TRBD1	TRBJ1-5	TGTGCCAGCAGTTTATATCTGGGACAGAATCAGCCCCAGCATTTT	CASSLYLGQNQPQHF
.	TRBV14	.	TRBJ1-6	TGTGCCAGCAGCCAAGCAGGGAGAGGGCCACCCCTCCACTTT	CASSQAGRGPPLHF
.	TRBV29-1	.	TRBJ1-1	TGCAGCGTCTTGGCAGGTGCAAGGGCTGAAGCTTTCTTT	CSVLAGARAEAFF
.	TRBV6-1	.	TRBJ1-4	TGTGCCAGCAGAAAACTGTCCTCAACTAATGAAAAACTGTTTTTT	CASRKLSSTNEKLFF
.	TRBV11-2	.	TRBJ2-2	TGTGCCAGCAGCTTAGTGGGGCCCGGGGAGCTGTTTTTT	CASSLVGPGELFF
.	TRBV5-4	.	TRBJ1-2	TGTGCCAGCAGCTTGACCGGGTTTGGCTACACCTTC	CASSLTGFGYTF
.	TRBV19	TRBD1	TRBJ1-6	TGTGCCAGTAGTACGTACTCGACAGGGTTTGAAGATTCACCCCTCCACTTT	CASSTYSTGFEDSPLHF
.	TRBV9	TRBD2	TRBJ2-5	TGTGCCAGCAGCGTTGCGGGGGTTCTCCAAGAGACCCAGTACTTC	CASSVAGVLQETQYF
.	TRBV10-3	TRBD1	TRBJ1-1	TGTGCCATCAGGGGACAGGAGAACACTGAAGCTTTCTTT	CAIRGQENTEAFF
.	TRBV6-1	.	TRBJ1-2	TGTGCCAGCAGTGAACGGTCCGTCCGGTCGTCGGGCTACACCTTC	CASSERSVRSSGYTF
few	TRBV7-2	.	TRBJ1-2	TGTGCCAGCAGCCCCCGGACAGCCTACACCTTC	CASSPRTAYTF
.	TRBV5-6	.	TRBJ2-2	TGTGCCAGCAGCTGGGGGGCTATCGGGGAGCTGTTTTTT	CASSWGAIGELFF
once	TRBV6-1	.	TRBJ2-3	TGTGCCAGCAGTGAAGGGATTAGCACAGATACGCAGTATTTT	CASSEGISTDTQYF
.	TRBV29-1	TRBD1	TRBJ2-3	TGCAGCGTTGAAGAGAGGGACAGAGGCACAGATACGCAGTATTTT	CSVEERDRGTDTQYF
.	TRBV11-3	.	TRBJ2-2	TGTGCCAGCAGCTCACTTGGGGTTAGCACCGGGGAGCTGTTTTTT	CASSSLGVSTGELFF
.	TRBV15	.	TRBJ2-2	TGTGCCACCAGCAGGCCAACCAGGTCTGGCGGGGAGCTGTTTTTT	CATSRPTRSGGELFF
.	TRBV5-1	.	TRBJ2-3	TGCGCCAGCAGCCGGACAGGCACAGATACGCAGTATTTT	CASSRTGTDTQYF
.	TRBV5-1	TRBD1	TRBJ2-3	TGCGCCAGCAGCTCGGGACAGGGAAGCACAGATACGCAGTATTTT	CASSSGQGSTDTQYF
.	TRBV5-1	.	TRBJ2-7	TGCGCCAGCAGCTACGGGACCAATGGCGAGCAGTACTTC	CASSYGTNGEQYF
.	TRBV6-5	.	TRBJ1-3	TGTGCCAGCAGCGCCTCCAGGGTCCCTGGAAACACCATATATTTT	CASSASRVPGNTIYF
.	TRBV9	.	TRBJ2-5	TGTGCCAGCAGCCCAGGGTTCCGCGAGACCCAGTACTTC	CASSPGFRETQYF
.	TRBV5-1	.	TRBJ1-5	TGCGCCAGCAGCTTTGGGGATCGGAATCAGCCCCAGCATTTT	CASSFGDRNQPQHF
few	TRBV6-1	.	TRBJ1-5	TGTGCCAGCAGTGAGGGAGGTAGCAATCAGCCCCAGCATTTT	CASSEGGSNQPQHF
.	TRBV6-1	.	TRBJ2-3	TGTGCCAGCAGTGAACTAGGCCCCACAGATACGCAGTATTTT	CASSELGPTDTQYF
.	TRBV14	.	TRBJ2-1	TGTGCCAGCGGGCGTTACAATGAGCAGTTCTTC	CASGRYNEQFF
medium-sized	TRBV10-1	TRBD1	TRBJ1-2	TGCGCCAGCAGTGAACCGGGACAGGGTTTCTATGGCTACACCTTC	CASSEPGQGFYGYTF
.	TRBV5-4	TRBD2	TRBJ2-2	TGTGCCAGCGGCTTTAGCGGGGGGGTTGGCGGGGAGCTGTTTTTT	CASGFSGGVGGELFF
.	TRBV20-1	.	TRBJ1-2	TGCAGTGCTAGATCAGGCTACACCTTC	CSARSGYTF
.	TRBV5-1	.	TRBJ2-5	TGCGCCAGCAGCTTCTTCAATCGGGGGGCGGTTGGGGAGACCCAGTACTTC	CASSFFNRGAVGETQYF
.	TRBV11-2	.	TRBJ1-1	TGTGCCAGCAGCCCCTACCCGGGGAATGAAGCTTTCTTT	CASSPYPGNEAFF
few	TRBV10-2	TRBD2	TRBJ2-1	TGCGCCAGCAGGGGGACTAGCGGGGGGGCCGTCAGTTACAATGAGCAGTTCTTC	CASRGTSGGAVSYNEQFF
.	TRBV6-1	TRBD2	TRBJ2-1	TGTGCCAGCAGCCCGGGACTAGTGGGTGAGCAGTTCTTC	CASSPGLVGEQFF
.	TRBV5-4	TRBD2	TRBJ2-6	TGTGCCAGCAGCAAGAGCGGGGGCCTTTGGGGAACTGGGGCCAACGTCCTGACTTTC	CASSKSGGLWGTGANVLTF
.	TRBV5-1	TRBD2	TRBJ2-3	TGCGCCAGCAGCTTGGATAGCGGGGTCCTCACAGATACGCAGTATTTT	CASSLDSGVLTDTQYF
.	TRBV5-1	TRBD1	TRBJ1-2	TGTGCCAGCAGCTTGGACAGGTCATGGGCTAACTATGGCTACACCTTC	CASSLDRSWANYGYTF
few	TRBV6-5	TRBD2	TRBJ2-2	TGTGCCAGCCGGACGGAGCAGGGAGGGACCGGGGAGCTGTTTTTT	CASRTEQGGTGELFF